This T cell receptor (beta chain) stems from a study of shared clonotypes between healthy human individuals. Comment on this clone: Its antigen is unknown.

This CDR3 comprises 18 residues. CDR1 and CDR2 from the germline V gene are LGHNA and YNFKEQ. Produced via immunoSEQ multiplex PCR; TCRdb's table is partial and in-frame only. This table has a few million clones, less than 95% appearing once. The donor cohort consisted entirely of Caucasian adults residing in Nashville, Tennessee. In the CD4+ fraction, cells were divided into CD45RA+ naive and CD45RA-negative memory subsets. Whole-study results and caveats: Genetic and exposure-history diversity was limited by the few donors. Naive subsets usually exceeded memory subsets in estimated richness.

The sequenced sample consisted of naive CD4+ T cells from PBMCs. The subset here: CD45RA+ positively selected. The rearrangement joins TRBV4-2 to TRBJ2-5, with 7 nucleotides matching TRBD1. The DNA end lines up better with TRBJ2-7; the J call may be wrong. The clonotype was recovered from a man between 18 and 35 years old in good health. Some clones in this sample may be carry-over from other donors' samples. The CDR3 DNA follows: TGTGCCAGCAGCCAAGATCCCCATCTGACAGGGCCCTCCTACGAGCAGTACTTC. Protein sequence: CASSQDPHLTGPSYEQYF.